The present TCR beta chain was sequenced within a study of Graves' ophthalmopathy and Graves' hyperthyroidism. Overall study findings and caveats: Thyroid clonotypes that were expanded above 0.001 frequency mostly also appeared in blood.

This clonotype has ten or more counts. The antigen is undetermined. Amplified material comprised TCR beta CDR3 regions derived from RNA transcripts. HTBI primers primed a first-round RT-PCR, and a second-round multiplex PCR followed. TCRdb reprocessed the multiplex PCR reads with MiXCR, giving one entry per CDR3 protein. Of 650,000 to 900,000 distinct CDR3 sequences in the sample, roughly two fifths were seen once. The junction had 4 bases not matched to a gene; V was cut back by 6 bases and J by 2 bases. This CDR3 spans 14 amino acids. If patients had other autoimmune diseases, uncontrolled infections, pregnancy or lactation, they were excluded. Patients were diagnosed from clinical symptoms, serum thyroxine, TRAb, thyroid ultrasound and orbital computed tomography. The PBMCs originated from approximately 10 ml of fresh peripheral blood.

Sequences were obtained from peripheral blood. This receptor was obtained from an adult man with Graves' ophthalmopathy. This chain uses TRBV12-3 or TRBV12-4 with TRBJ1-5; 7 nucleotides align to TRBD1. CDR3 residues: CASRLQGRNQPQHF. For the CDR3, the DNA is TGTGCCAGCAGACTACAGGGGCGCAATCAGCCCCAGCATTTT.